What follows are 27 T cell receptor beta chains derived from one specimen sequenced in a study of T-cell memory formation after mild COVID-19 (dated by TCRdb to the early 2020s). The library was generated by 5' RACE. Reads for this sample came from an Illumina NovaSeq 6000. TCRdb passed the public sequencing reads through fastp at Q25 and MiXCR, retaining productive beta sequences. Rows matching on CDR3 protein sequence are summarized as one entry with the most common DNA and genes. The sample yields around 510,000 distinct CDR3 sequences; less than 25% were counted once. Around 7.7% of the sample lies in the top ten. Material: PBMCs or a T cell subset sorted from them (not recorded which). All receptors come from an adult woman who had mild COVID-19 (a few samples of this study predate the infection). The sample titles of this study are shuffled in the database, so cell type and time point are left out; the donor was told from shared clones.

The V call is TRBV24-1, the J call TRBJ2-3; 7 bases align to TRBD1. V dropped 6 bases and J dropped 3; count of bases not matched to a gene: 2. Germline loops: CDR1 KGHDR, CDR2 SFDVKD. This CDR3 is built from 13 residues. The CDR3 spells CATSRQGTDTQYF. For the CDR3, the DNA is TGTGCCACCAGTCGACAGGGAACAGATACGCAGTATTTT.

This clonotype has more than one count but fewer than ten. This chain connects TRBV21-1 to TRBJ2-4. TRBV21-1 is listed as a pseudogene. The CDR3 is 16 residues long. Here the CDR3 reads CASSKAPGVAKNIQYF. CDR3 DNA: TGTGCCAGCAGCAAAGCCCCAGGGGTAGCCAAAAACATTCAGTACTTC.

This clonotype occurred a few times. The rearrangement joins TRBV5-6 to TRBJ1-2, with D uncertain. Trimming stripped 3 bases from V and 2 bases from J, with 14 bases between. This CDR3 contains 15 residues. Germline V gives CDR1 SGHDT, CDR2 YYEEEE. CDR3 residues: CASSSSYTGNYGYTF. As DNA, the CDR3 is TGTGCCAGCAGCTCTTCCTACACCGGGAACTATGGCTACACCTTC.

V gene TRBV12-3 or TRBV12-4 combines with J gene TRBJ1-6; perhaps TRBD1 as D (6 bases). This CDR3 has 15 residues. Trimming removed 6 bases at V and 3 bases at J, with 12 bases between. In nucleotides, the CDR3 is TGTGCCAGCAGGGCCTCACAGGGCTATAATTCACCCCTCCACTTT. Its protein product is CASRASQGYNSPLHF.

The chain links TRBV3-1 to TRBJ1-1; D is unclear. The V gene lost 1 base and the J gene lost 0 bases, with 12 bases spanning the gap. The CDR3 runs 16 residues. Germline-derived CDR1 and CDR2 are LGHDT and YNNKEL (reference sequence). In nucleotides, the CDR3 is TGTGCCAGCAGCCAAGGTGTGTGGATCATGAACACTGAAGCTTTCTTT. Amino acids: CASSQGVWIMNTEAFF.

The chain uses TRBV6-6 and TRBJ1-2; D gene ambiguous. In germline, CDR1 is MNHNY, CDR2 SVGAGI (reference sequence). The CDR3 is 15 amino acids. Trimming took 7 bases from V and 2 from J, leaving 17 bases between them. CDR3 sequence: CASTLMDGINYGYTF. The CDR3 DNA follows: TGTGCCAGCACCTTAATGGACGGGATCAACTATGGCTACACCTTC.

The J gene is TRBJ2-1, the V gene TRBV6-2 or TRBV6-3; no definite D call. Trimming took off 3 bases at V and 6 bases at J, with 15 bases between the two ends. Looked up from germline, CDR1 is MNHEY and CDR2 is SVGEGT. The CDR3 consists of 15 residues. The CDR3 is CASSYGPSNPNEQFF. Here the CDR3 DNA reads TGTGCCAGCAGTTATGGGCCCAGCAACCCCAATGAGCAGTTCTTC.

This chain connects TRBV18 to TRBJ1-5; possible D gene TRBD1, 6 bases. Trimming left V 4 bases short and J 7 bases short, with 17 bases between. Germline V gene lookup returns CDR1 KGHSH and CDR2 LQKENI. CDR3 size: 15 residues. This CDR3 reads CASSLMDSPNQPQHF. Written as DNA, the CDR3 is TGTGCCAGCTCACTCATGGACAGCCCCAACCAGCCCCAGCATTTT.

Concerning this clonotype: A read error may produce the germline difference seen at one junction end. The chain recombines TRBV7-2 with TRBJ2-5; the D is unclear. CDR1 is SGHTA and CDR2 is FQGNSA in the germline V gene. The CDR3 is made up of 8 amino acids. For the CDR3, the DNA is TGTGCCAGCAGCACTCGGGACTTC. The encoded protein is CASSTRDF.

The chain couples TRBV20-1 to TRBJ2-1; TRBD1 aligns across 9 bases. Germline lookup yields CDR1 DFQATT and CDR2 SNEGSKA (reference sequence). The CDR3 covers 18 residues. V lost 0 bases and J lost 8; bases outside the gene matches: 17. CDR3 in DNA: TGCAGTGCTAGAGATCCGTCATCGGTTGGACAGGGGAATGATGAGCAGTTCTTC. It codes for CSARDPSSVGQGNDEQFF.

The table lists this clonotype with many counts. V usage is TRBV18 and J usage is TRBJ2-2; D ambiguous. The CDR3 covers 14 residues. Deletions cut 3 bases from V and 0 bases from J, with 5 bases between. Germline V gene lookup returns CDR1 KGHSH and CDR2 LQKENI. CDR3: CASSPVANTGELFF. In DNA, the CDR3 is TGTGCCAGCTCACCTGTAGCGAACACCGGGGAGCTGTTTTTT.

The sample holds many counts of this clonotype. The V gene is TRBV7-9, the J gene TRBJ2-2; possibly TRBD2 for D (6 bases). CDR1 and CDR2 from the germline V gene are SEHNR and FQNEAQ (reference sequence). Trimming took 5 bases from V and 0 from J, leaving 16 bases between them. The CDR3 has 17 amino acids. The CDR3 DNA follows: TGTGCCAGCAGCAGTGGGACTGACCCTACGAACACCGGGGAGCTGTTTTTT. It specifies CASSSGTDPTNTGELFF.

This clonotype was found a few times. This rearrangement joins TRBV29-1 to TRBJ2-1; 8 nucleotides line up with TRBD2. CDR3 length equals 15 residues. Germline values: CDR1 SQVTM, CDR2 ANQGSEA. V lost 3 bases to trimming and J lost 4 bases; unmatched junction nucleotides: 8. CDR3 DNA sequence: TGCAGCGTTGAGCGCCTAGCGGGCGATTACAATGAGCAGTTCTTC. Protein: CSVERLAGDYNEQFF.

The rearrangement links TRBV7-2 to TRBJ1-5; TRBD1 is a possible D gene (5 bases). The CDR3 consists of 16 residues. CDR1 SGHTA and CDR2 FQGNSA come from the germline V gene. V shed 1 base and J shed 3 bases, with 13 bases lying between them. In DNA, the CDR3 is TGTGCCAGCAGCTTAGTTGACAGATACTCCAATCAGCCCCAGCATTTT. Protein product: CASSLVDRYSNQPQHF.

This clonotype came up a few times. The V and J genes are TRBV29-1 and TRBJ2-2, with TRBD2 identical over 9 bases. The V gene end was trimmed by 6 bases and the J gene end by 1 base; junction bases not matched to a gene: 3. The CDR3 spans 14 residues. Germline assignment: CDR1 SQVTM and CDR2 ANQGSEA. CDR3 DNA sequence: TGCAGCGTCCCTAGCGGGAAGAACACCGGGGAGCTGTTTTTT. Its protein product is CSVPSGKNTGELFF.

This clonotype has just a few counts. The genes are TRBV28 and TRBJ2-7; 9 bases match TRBD2. Germline CDR1 reads MDHEN; CDR2 reads SYDVKM. V trimming: 8 bases; J trimming: 6 bases; junction bases outside the gene matches: 8. This CDR3 is 13 amino acids long. CDR3 nucleotides: TGTGCCAGCCAGACTAGCGGATTGGGCGAGCAGTACTTC. This codes for CASQTSGLGEQYF. Looking up the rest from reference TRBV28 and TRBJ2-7 gives the full variable domain: DVKVTQSSRYLVKRTGEKVFLECVQDMDHENMFWYRQDPGLGLRLIYFSYDVKMKEKGDIPEGYSVSREKKERFSLILESASTNQTSMYLCASQTSGLGEQYFGPGTRLTVT.

V gene TRBV6-2 or TRBV6-3 combines with J gene TRBJ1-5; TRBD1 aligns across 9 bases. Germline trimming cut 7 bases from V and 9 bases from J; bases unmatched to any gene: 13. CDR3 length equals 15 residues. CDR1 and CDR2 (germline): MNHEY, SVGEGT. The CDR3 DNA follows: TGTGCCAGCACCGGGACAGGGACTATGTGGCGGCCCCAGCATTTT. This sequence encodes CASTGTGTMWRPQHF.

A few counts support this clonotype. The chain links TRBV30 to TRBJ2-1; D tentatively fits TRBD1 or TRBD2 (5 bases each). Trimming cost V 5 bases and J 10 bases, with 15 bases left between them. Looked up from germline, CDR1 is GTSNPN and CDR2 is SVGIG (reference sequence). This CDR3 contains 12 residues. CDR3 coding DNA: TGTGCCTGGGGCCTCGGGACCAAAGAGCAGTTCTTC. It is translated as CAWGLGTKEQFF.

This clonotype was observed many times. This sequence joins TRBV5-1 and TRBJ2-7; possibly TRBD1 for D (6 bases). CDR1 and CDR2 from the germline V gene are SGHRS and YFSETQ. The germline V and J ends were trimmed by 1 base and 1 base, with 21 bases remaining between them. CDR3 size: 18 residues. In nucleotides, the CDR3 is TGCGCCAGCAGCTTGTCTTCGAGTGGACAGCGAAGTTCCTACGAGCAGTACTTC. Protein product: CASSLSSSGQRSSYEQYF.

V and J are TRBV10-3 and TRBJ2-6, with TRBD1 identical over 8 bases. Germline loops: CDR1 ENHRY, CDR2 SYGVKD. The CDR3 sequence is 18 residues long. V lost 6 bases and J lost 0; bases outside the gene matches: 10. The CDR3 region is CAIRETGATFSGANVLTF. As DNA, the CDR3 is TGTGCCATCAGGGAGACAGGGGCTACCTTCTCTGGGGCCAACGTCCTGACTTTC.

The genes are TRBV27 and TRBJ2-7, with TRBD1 matching 7 bases. Germline V gene lookup returns CDR1 MNHEY and CDR2 SMNVEV (reference sequence). The trim removed 8 bases at V and 5 bases at J, leaving 15 bases unmatched. The CDR3 runs 15 residues. CDR3 DNA: TGTGCCAGCGCCGGGATCGGACAGGAAATTCACGAGCAGTACTTC. It codes for CASAGIGQEIHEQYF.

CDR3 in amino acids: CASSLRTGGTYPYEQYF. The CDR3 DNA sequence: TGCGCCAGCAGCTTGAGGACAGGGGGGACCTATCCCTACGAGCAGTACTTC. The V gene is TRBV5-1, the J gene TRBJ2-7; 10 bases line up with TRBD1. Germline CDR1 SGHRS, CDR2 YFSETQ. V lost 1 base to trimming and J lost 2 bases; unmatched junction nucleotides: 9. This CDR3 contains 17 residues.

V usage is TRBV24-1 and J usage is TRBJ2-7, with D perhaps matching TRBD1 or TRBD2 (5 bases each). V was shortened by 3 bases and J by 2 bases, with 16 bases between the two germline ends. Germline CDR1 is KGHDR and CDR2 is SFDVKD. This CDR3 is built from 16 residues. CDR3 sequence: CATSDPGRGVPYEQYF. The CDR3 DNA follows: TGTGCCACCAGTGATCCCGGAAGGGGAGTCCCCTACGAGCAGTACTTC.

This clonotype was counted only a few times. The chain combines TRBV20-1 with TRBJ1-6; D call uncertain. The CDR3 spans 15 residues. Between the trimmed V and J ends, which lost 6 bases and 13 bases, there was a span of 25 bases. The germline CDR1 and CDR2 sequences are DFQATT and SNEGSKA (reference sequence). CDR3 sequence reads: CSAPKMSPAPEPLHF. DNA of the CDR3: TGCAGTGCCCCGAAGATGTCCCCGGCCCCTGAGCCCCTCCACTTT.

V is TRBV20-1 and J is TRBJ1-6, with 7 bases matching TRBD1. Per germline, CDR1 DFQATT and CDR2 SNEGSKA (reference sequence). The CDR3 runs to 15 residues. V was pared by 0 bases and J by 4 bases, with 3 bases of the junction left unmatched. The CDR3 sequence: CSARDRDSYNSPLHF. The CDR3 DNA reads as TGCAGTGCTAGAGATCGGGACAGTTATAATTCACCCCTCCACTTT.

The rearrangement uses TRBV6-5 and TRBJ1-2, with a tentative D call TRBD1 (6 bases). Trimming shortened V by 7 bases and J by 4 bases, and 16 bases separated the two germline ends. The CDR3 has 14 residues. The germline CDR1 and CDR2 sequences are MNHEY and SVGAGI. CDR3 in amino acids: CASTPWQGSYGYTF. The CDR3 coding sequence is TGTGCCAGCACCCCCTGGCAGGGGAGCTATGGCTACACCTTC.

The chain combines TRBV4-3 with TRBJ2-4; D ambiguous. V dropped 0 bases and J dropped 3 bases, with 15 bases sitting between them. Per germline, CDR1 LGHNA and CDR2 YSLEER. The CDR3 contains 17 residues. Here the CDR3 DNA reads TGCGCCAGCAGCCAAGAAGAAATGGGAAGGATCAAAAACATTCAGTACTTC. Its protein product is CASSQEEMGRIKNIQYF.